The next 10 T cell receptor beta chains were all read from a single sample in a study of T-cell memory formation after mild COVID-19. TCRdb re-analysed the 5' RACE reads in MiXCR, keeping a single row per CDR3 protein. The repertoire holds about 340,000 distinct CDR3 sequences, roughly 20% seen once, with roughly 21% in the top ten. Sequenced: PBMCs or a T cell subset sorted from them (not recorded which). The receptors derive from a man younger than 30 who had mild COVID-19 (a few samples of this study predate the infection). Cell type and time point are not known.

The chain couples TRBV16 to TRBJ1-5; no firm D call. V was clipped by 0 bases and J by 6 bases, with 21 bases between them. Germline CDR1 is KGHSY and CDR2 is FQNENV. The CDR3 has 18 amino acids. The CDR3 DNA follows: TGTGCCAGCAGCCAATCCCGCACGGCGGGCCCCGGAAGTCAGCCCCAGCATTTT. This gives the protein CASSQSRTAGPGSQPQHF.

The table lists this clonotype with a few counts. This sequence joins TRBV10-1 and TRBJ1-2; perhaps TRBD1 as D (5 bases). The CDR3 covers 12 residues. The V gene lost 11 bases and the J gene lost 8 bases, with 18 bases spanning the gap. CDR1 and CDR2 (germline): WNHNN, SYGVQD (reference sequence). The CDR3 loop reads CAGAGGAGGYTF. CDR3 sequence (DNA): TGCGCCGGCGCGGGGGGTGCGGGAGGCTACACCTTC.

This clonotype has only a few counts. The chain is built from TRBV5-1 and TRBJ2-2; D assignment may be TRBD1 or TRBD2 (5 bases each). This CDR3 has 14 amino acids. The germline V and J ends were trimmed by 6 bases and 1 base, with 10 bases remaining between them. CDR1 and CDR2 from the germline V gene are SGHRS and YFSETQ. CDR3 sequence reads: CASTGTVNTGELFF. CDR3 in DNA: TGCGCCAGCACCGGGACGGTGAACACCGGGGAGCTGTTTTTT.

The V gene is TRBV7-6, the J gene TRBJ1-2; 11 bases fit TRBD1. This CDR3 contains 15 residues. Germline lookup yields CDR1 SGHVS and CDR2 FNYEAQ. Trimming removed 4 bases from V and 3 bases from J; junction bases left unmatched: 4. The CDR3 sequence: CASSSPGQGDYGYTF. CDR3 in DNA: TGTGCCAGCAGCTCTCCGGGACAGGGGGACTATGGCTACACCTTC.

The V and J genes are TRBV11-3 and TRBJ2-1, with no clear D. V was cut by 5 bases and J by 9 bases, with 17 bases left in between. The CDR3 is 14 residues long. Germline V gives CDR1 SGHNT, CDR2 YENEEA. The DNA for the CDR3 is TGTGCCAGCAGCCCCTCCCGGTCGCCTGGTGAGCAGTTCTTC. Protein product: CASSPSRSPGEQFF. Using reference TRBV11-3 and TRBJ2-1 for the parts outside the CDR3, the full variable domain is EAGVVQSPRYKIIEKKQPVAFWCNPISGHNTLYWYLQNLGQGPELLIRYENEEAVDDSQLPKDRFSAERLKGVDSTLKIQPAELGDSAVYLCASSPSRSPGEQFFGPGTRLTVL.

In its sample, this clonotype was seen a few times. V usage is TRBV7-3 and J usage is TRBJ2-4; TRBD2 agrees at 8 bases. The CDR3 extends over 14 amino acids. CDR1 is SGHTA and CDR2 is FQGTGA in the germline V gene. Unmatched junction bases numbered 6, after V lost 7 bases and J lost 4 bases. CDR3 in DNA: TGTGCCAGCAACCTCCCGGGGGGGAAAAACATTCAGTACTTC. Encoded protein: CASNLPGGKNIQYF.

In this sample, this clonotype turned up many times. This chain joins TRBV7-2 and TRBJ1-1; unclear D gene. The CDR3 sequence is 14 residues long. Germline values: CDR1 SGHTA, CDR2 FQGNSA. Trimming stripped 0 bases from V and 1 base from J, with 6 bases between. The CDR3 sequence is CASSLAWENTEAFF. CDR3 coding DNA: TGTGCCAGCAGCTTAGCGTGGGAGAACACTGAAGCTTTCTTT. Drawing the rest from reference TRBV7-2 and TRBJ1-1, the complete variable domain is GAGVSQSPSNKVTEKGKDVELRCDPISGHTALYWYRQSLGQGLEFLIYFQGNSAPDKSGLPSDRFSAERTGGSVSTLTIQRTQQEDSAVYLCASSLAWENTEAFFGQGTRLTVV.

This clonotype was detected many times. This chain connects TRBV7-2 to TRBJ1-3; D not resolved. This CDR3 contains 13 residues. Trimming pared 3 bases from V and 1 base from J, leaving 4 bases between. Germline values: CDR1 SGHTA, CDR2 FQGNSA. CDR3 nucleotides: TGTGCCAGCAGCTTTAATTCTGGAAACACCATATATTTT. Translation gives CASSFNSGNTIYF.

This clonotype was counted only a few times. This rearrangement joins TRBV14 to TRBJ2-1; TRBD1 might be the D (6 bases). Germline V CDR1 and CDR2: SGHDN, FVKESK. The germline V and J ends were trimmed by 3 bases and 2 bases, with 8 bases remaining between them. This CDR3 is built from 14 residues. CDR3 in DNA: TGTGCCAGCAGCCACAGGGGAGCCTACAATGAGCAGTTCTTC. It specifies CASSHRGAYNEQFF.

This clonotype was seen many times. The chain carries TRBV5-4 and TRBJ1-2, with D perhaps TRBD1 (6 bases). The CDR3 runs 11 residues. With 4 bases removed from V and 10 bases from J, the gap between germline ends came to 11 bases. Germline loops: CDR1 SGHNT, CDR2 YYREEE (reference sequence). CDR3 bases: TGTGCCAGCAGCGCCACAGGGTACTACACCTTC. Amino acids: CASSATGYYTF.